These 18 T cell receptor beta chains were all obtained from the same sample, sequenced in a study of shared clonotypes between healthy human individuals. CD8 cells classed as naive were CD45RO-negative and positively selected for CCR7, excluding terminally differentiated effector memory CD45RA+ cells. Clones were sequenced by immunoSEQ multiplex PCR, and TCRdb holds only the in-frame ones, with some missing. The repertoire includes approximately 740,000 clones, almost 95% of them detected once, and nearly 25% sits in the top ten. The sample comprised naive CD8+ T cells sorted from blood. These receptors originate from a man younger than 45 in good health.

The chain recombines TRBV7-9 with TRBJ2-3; 11 bases fit TRBD2. Germline V gene data show CDR1 as SEHNR and CDR2 as FQNEAQ (reference sequence). The CDR3 runs 17 residues. With V trimmed by 6 bases and J by 0 bases, 8 bases remained unmatched. The CDR3: CASRASGLAESTDTQYF. The CDR3 DNA reads as TGTGCCAGCAGGGCCTCGGGACTAGCGGAAAGCACAGATACGCAGTATTTT.

The V call is TRBV10-3, the J call TRBJ1-2; 8 bases agree with TRBD1. Trimming took 11 bases from V and 0 from J; bases not matched to a gene: 5. Germline V CDR1 and CDR2: ENHRY, SYGVKD. The CDR3 has 13 residues. CDR3 loop: CALWTGTNYGYTF. The CDR3 DNA sequence: TGTGCCCTATGGACAGGGACTAACTATGGCTACACCTTC.

The chain recombines TRBV7-9 with TRBJ2-3, with D possibly TRBD2 on 6 matching bases. With 1 base removed from V and 0 bases from J, the gap between germline ends came to 14 bases. Germline lookup yields CDR1 SEHNR and CDR2 FQNEAQ (reference sequence). This CDR3 has 17 residues. The CDR3 coding sequence is TGTGCCAGCAGCTTAGAAGTAGTAGCGGACAGCACAGATACGCAGTATTTT. Protein sequence: CASSLEVVADSTDTQYF.

V and J are TRBV2 and TRBJ2-7; 7 bases agree with TRBD2. Per germline, CDR1 SNHLY and CDR2 FYNNEI. Trimming cost V 3 bases and J 1 base; bases outside gene matches: 3. This CDR3 is 14 amino acids long. As DNA, the CDR3 is TGTGCCAGCAGTGACGGGCGGGGGTCCTACGAGCAGTACTTC. It is translated as CASSDGRGSYEQYF.

The genes are TRBV7-9 and TRBJ2-3, with 9 bases aligning to TRBD2. Germline V gene data show CDR1 as SEHNR and CDR2 as FQNEAQ (reference sequence). Trimming cost V 0 bases and J 4 bases; bases outside gene matches: 8. This CDR3 comprises 17 residues. This CDR3 reads CASSLASSGSYSDTQYF. The CDR3 bases are TGTGCCAGCAGCTTAGCTAGTAGCGGGAGTTACTCAGATACGCAGTATTTT. Full variable domain (remainder filled in from reference TRBV7-9 and TRBJ2-3): DTGVSQNPRHKITKRGQNVTFRCDPISEHNRLYWYRQTLGQGPEFLTYFQNEAQLEKSRLLSDRFSAERPKGSFSTLEIQRTEQGDSAMYLCASSLASSGSYSDTQYFGPGTRLTVL.

The chain uses TRBV15 and TRBJ2-4; TRBD2 agrees at 15 bases. CDR1 is LNHNV, CDR2 YYDKDF, per germline (reference sequence). This CDR3 has 17 amino acids. Losses at the gene ends were 7 bases for V and 0 bases for J; bases not matched to a gene: 4. The CDR3 is CATKLGLAGGAKNIQYF. The CDR3 DNA is TGTGCCACCAAGCTGGGACTAGCGGGAGGAGCCAAAAACATTCAGTACTTC. The whole variable domain, filled in from reference TRBV15 and TRBJ2-4, reads DAMVIQNPRYQVTQFGKPVTLSCSQTLNHNVMYWYQQKSSQAPKLLFHYYDKDFNNEADTPDNFQSRRPNTSFCFLDIRSPGLGDTAMYLCATKLGLAGGAKNIQYFGAGTRLSVL.

This clone occurred once. V is TRBV9 and J is TRBJ2-5; D possibly corresponds to TRBD2 (5 bases). The germline V gene encodes CDR1 SGDLS and CDR2 YYNGEE. V shed 3 bases and J shed 5 bases, with 14 bases lying between them. The CDR3 has 14 residues. The CDR3, as DNA: TGTGCCAGCAGCGCCGGAGGACGGTGGGAGACCCAGTACTTC. Translation: CASSAGGRWETQYF.

This clone occurred once. The rearrangement joins TRBV5-4 to TRBJ1-1; perhaps TRBD1 as D (6 bases). The V end was cut by 3 bases, the J end by 4 bases, with 19 bases between. The CDR3 covers 16 residues. CDR1 and CDR2 from the germline V gene are SGHNT and YYREEE (reference sequence). CDR3: CASSWGGNRVRTEAFF. CDR3 coding DNA: TGTGCCAGCAGCTGGGGGGGAAACAGGGTTCGCACTGAAGCTTTCTTT.

The chain carries TRBV30 and TRBJ2-7; maybe TRBD2 (5 bases). The CDR3 totals 16 residues. Germline CDR1 and CDR2: GTSNPN and SVGIG (reference sequence). The germline V and J ends were trimmed by 0 bases and 0 bases, with 15 bases remaining between them. The DNA for the CDR3 is TGTGCCTGGAGTGTACCACGGGGTTGGGGCTCCTACGAGCAGTACTTC. It translates to CAWSVPRGWGSYEQYF.

The V gene is TRBV7-9, the J gene TRBJ2-7, with no clear D. The CDR3 loop spans 14 amino acids. Trimming pared 3 bases from V and 3 bases from J, leaving 12 bases between. Germline assignment: CDR1 SEHNR and CDR2 FQNEAQ (reference sequence). The DNA for the CDR3 is TGTGCCAGCAGCTTGTACAACCAAGTCTACGAGCAGTACTTC. Its protein is CASSLYNQVYEQYF.

The V gene is TRBV19, the J gene TRBJ2-3; D gene uncertain. Germline V gene lookup returns CDR1 LNHDA and CDR2 SQIVND (reference sequence). Trimming cost V 7 bases and J 5 bases, with 16 bases left between them. The CDR3 covers 14 residues. The CDR3 region has the DNA TGTGCCAGTACCCCACAGAACACACGAGATACGCAGTATTTT. As protein: CASTPQNTRDTQYF. The whole variable domain, filled in from reference TRBV19 and TRBJ2-3, reads DGGITQSPKYLFRKEGQNVTLSCEQNLNHDAMYWYRQDPGQGLRLIYYSQIVNDFQKGDIAEGYSVSREKKESFPLTVTSAQKNPTAFYLCASTPQNTRDTQYFGPGTRLTVL.

This chain links TRBV2 with TRBJ1-5; perhaps TRBD1 as D (5 bases). The V gene's germline CDR1 is SNHLY and CDR2 FYNNEI. The CDR3 runs 13 residues. Trimming removed 8 bases at V and 5 bases at J, with 13 bases between. The CDR3 DNA follows: TGTGCCAGCGGGGAGACAGTATATCAGCCCCAGCATTTT. Translating gives CASGETVYQPQHF.

This sequence joins TRBV4-1 and TRBJ2-5; D unresolved. Trimming took 3 bases from V and 1 from J, leaving 9 bases between them. CDR3 length equals 14 residues. Germline assignment: CDR1 MGHRA and CDR2 YSYEKL. The CDR3 loop is CASSHVAVQETQYF. The CDR3 DNA reads TGCGCCAGCAGCCATGTGGCCGTCCAAGAGACCCAGTACTTC.

The chain couples TRBV9 to TRBJ2-1; 7 positions match TRBD2. The length of the CDR3 is 17 residues. J lost 2 bases, V lost 0 bases, and 8 bases had no gene match. The germline V gene has CDR1 SGDLS and CDR2 YYNGEE. In nucleotides, the CDR3 is TGTGCCAGCAGCGTAGTTCCAGCGGGGCAACCCTACAATGAGCAGTTCTTC. It is translated as CASSVVPAGQPYNEQFF.

The V call is TRBV28, the J call TRBJ2-5; no clear D gene. The germline CDR1 and CDR2 sequences are MDHEN and SYDVKM. The CDR3 has 15 residues. V lost 3 bases, J lost 1 base, and 12 bases lay in between. The CDR3 sequence is CASSLSENSQETQYF. The CDR3 coding sequence is TGTGCCAGCAGTTTGAGTGAGAACAGCCAAGAGACCCAGTACTTC.

V and J are TRBV7-9 and TRBJ2-4, with a weak D call TRBD2 (6 bases). Trimming cost V 4 bases and J 1 base, with 17 bases left between them. Germline assignment: CDR1 SEHNR and CDR2 FQNEAQ (reference sequence). This CDR3 contains 17 residues. The CDR3 DNA reads as TGTGCCAGCAGCTCACCCCGGGGGAATGGGGCCAAAAACATTCAGTACTTC. This gives the protein CASSSPRGNGAKNIQYF. Complete variable domain (other parts from reference TRBV7-9 and TRBJ2-4): DTGVSQNPRHKITKRGQNVTFRCDPISEHNRLYWYRQTLGQGPEFLTYFQNEAQLEKSRLLSDRFSAERPKGSFSTLEIQRTEQGDSAMYLCASSSPRGNGAKNIQYFGAGTRLSVL.

The rearrangement joins TRBV2 to TRBJ1-1, with a weak D call TRBD1 (6 bases). The CDR3 covers 14 residues. The germline V gene has CDR1 SNHLY and CDR2 FYNNEI. V dropped 5 bases and J dropped 0 bases, with 10 bases sitting between them. The CDR3 sequence is CASSSDRLNTEAFF. The DNA for the CDR3 is TGTGCCAGCAGTTCTGACAGGTTGAACACTGAAGCTTTCTTT. The full variable domain, its missing parts supplied by reference TRBV2 and TRBJ1-1, is EPEVTQTPSHQVTQMGQEVILRCVPISNHLYFYWYRQILGQKVEFLVSFYNNEISEKSEIFDDQFSVERPDGSNFTLKIRSTKLEDSAMYFCASSSDRLNTEAFFGQGTRLTVV.

This chain links TRBV29-1 with TRBJ2-7, with TRBD2 identical over 7 bases. Germline V gives CDR1 SQVTM, CDR2 ANQGSEA. There are 14 residues in the CDR3. The J segment lost 2 bases and the V segment lost 1 base, leaving 5 bases of the junction unmatched. This CDR3 is CSVEGGRSPYEQYF. CDR3 in DNA: TGCAGCGTTGAAGGCGGGAGATCCCCCTACGAGCAGTACTTC.